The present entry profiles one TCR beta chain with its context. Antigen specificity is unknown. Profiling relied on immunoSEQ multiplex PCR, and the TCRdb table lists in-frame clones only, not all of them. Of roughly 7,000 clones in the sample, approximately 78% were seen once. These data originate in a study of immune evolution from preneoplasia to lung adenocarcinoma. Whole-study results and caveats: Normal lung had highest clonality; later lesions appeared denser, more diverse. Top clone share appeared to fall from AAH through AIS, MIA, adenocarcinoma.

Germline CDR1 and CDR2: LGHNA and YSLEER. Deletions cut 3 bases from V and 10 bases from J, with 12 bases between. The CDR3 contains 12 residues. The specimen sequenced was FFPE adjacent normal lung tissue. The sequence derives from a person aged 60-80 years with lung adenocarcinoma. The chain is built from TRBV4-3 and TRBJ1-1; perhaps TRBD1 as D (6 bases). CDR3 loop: CASSHSGAGAFF. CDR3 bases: TGCGCCAGCAGCCACTCAGGGGCTGGAGCTTTCTTT.